This T cell receptor (beta chain) was captured by sequencing in a study of control samples from healthy donors and cancer patients. Looked up from germline, CDR1 is MNHNS and CDR2 is SASEGT. Trimming at V came to 0 bases and at J to 5 bases, leaving 4 bases not matched to a gene. The CDR3 totals 15 residues. The method was immunoSEQ multiplex PCR; TCRdb's version includes in-frame clones alone and lacks a portion of them. The table shows some 150,000 clones, with 96% occurring only once. The receptor was derived from a woman aged 25 to 39 in good health. The rearrangement joins TRBV6-1 to TRBJ2-3, with TRBD2 identical over 8 bases. Material: blood. The CDR3, as DNA: TGTGCCAGCAGTGAAGCCGGGACTAGGGGAGATACGCAGTATTTT. Protein product: CASSEAGTRGDTQYF.